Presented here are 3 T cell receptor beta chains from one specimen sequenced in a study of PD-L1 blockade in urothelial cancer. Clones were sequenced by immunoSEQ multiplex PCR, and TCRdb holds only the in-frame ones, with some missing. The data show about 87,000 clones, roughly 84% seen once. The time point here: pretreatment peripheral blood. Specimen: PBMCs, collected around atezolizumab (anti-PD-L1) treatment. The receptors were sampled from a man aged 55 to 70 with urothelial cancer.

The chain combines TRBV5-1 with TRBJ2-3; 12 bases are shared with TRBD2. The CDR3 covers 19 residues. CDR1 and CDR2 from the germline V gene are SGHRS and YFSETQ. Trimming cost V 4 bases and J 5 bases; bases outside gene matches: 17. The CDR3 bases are TGCGCCAGCAGCCGACAAGAAACTAGCGGGAGGAGTAAGATAGATACGCAGTATTTT. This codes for CASSRQETSGRSKIDTQYF.

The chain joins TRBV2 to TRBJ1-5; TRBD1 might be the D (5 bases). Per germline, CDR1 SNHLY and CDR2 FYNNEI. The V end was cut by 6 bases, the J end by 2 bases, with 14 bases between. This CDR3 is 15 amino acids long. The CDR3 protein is CASRRDSGGNQPQHF. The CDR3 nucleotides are TGTGCCAGCAGACGGGACTCCGGAGGCAATCAGCCCCAGCATTTT.

CDR3 in amino acids: CASSPLGSYEQYF. CDR3 sequence (DNA): TGTGCCAGCAGTCCCCTCGGCTCCTACGAGCAGTACTTC. V gene TRBV27 combines with J gene TRBJ2-7; D is ambiguous. From germline, CDR1 is MNHEY and CDR2 SMNVEV (reference sequence). The CDR3 covers 13 residues. Between the trimmed V and J ends, which lost 5 bases and 0 bases, there was a span of 8 bases.